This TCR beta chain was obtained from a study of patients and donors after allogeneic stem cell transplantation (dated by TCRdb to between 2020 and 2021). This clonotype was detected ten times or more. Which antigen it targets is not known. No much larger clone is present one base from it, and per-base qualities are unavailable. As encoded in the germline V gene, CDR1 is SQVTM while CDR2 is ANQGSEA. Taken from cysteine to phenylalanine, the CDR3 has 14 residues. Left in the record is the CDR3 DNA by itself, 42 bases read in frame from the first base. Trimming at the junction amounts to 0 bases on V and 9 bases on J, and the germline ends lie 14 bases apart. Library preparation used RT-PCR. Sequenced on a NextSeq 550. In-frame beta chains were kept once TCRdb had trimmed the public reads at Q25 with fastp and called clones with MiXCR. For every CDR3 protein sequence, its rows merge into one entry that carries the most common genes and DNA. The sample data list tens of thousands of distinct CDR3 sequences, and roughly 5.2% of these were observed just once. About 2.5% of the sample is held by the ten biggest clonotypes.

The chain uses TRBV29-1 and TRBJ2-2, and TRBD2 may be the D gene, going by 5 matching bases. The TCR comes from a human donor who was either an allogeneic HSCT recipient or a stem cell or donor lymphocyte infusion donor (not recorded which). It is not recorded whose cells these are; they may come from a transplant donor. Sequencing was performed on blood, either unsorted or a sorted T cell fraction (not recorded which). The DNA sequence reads TGCAGCGTTGAAGAGGGTGTGTCGGGAAGGGAGCTGTTTTTT. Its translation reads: CSVEEGVSGRELFF.